The clone carrying this TCR beta chain was counted ten times or more. Its target is unknown. Arm-PCR with iRepertoire HTBI primers amplified the CDR3 regions for these TCR beta libraries. Each CDR3 protein is one row after TCRdb ran MiXCR on the multiplex PCR reads. Of 350,000 to 500,000 distinct CDR3 sequences in the sample, roughly 15% are singletons; the top ten hold about 10%. Time point in this sample: newly diagnosed GD, antithyroid drugs for less than 3 months. Making the TCR library involved RNA that had been extracted from PBMCs. EDTA tubes were used for drawing approximately 9 milliliters of peripheral blood. The data were taken from a study of regulatory T cells in long-lasting Graves disease. The CDR3 is 15 residues long. Germline assignment: CDR1 SGHTA and CDR2 FQGNSA. V was cut by 4 bases and J by 3 bases, with 13 bases left in between. Study-level findings and limits: The persistent group shared 2,500 to 3,000 public clonotypes, more than the 950 to 1,000 shared by new patients.

These same data were also listed under a study on T cells in Graves' hyperthyroidism and ophthalmopathy. This second report adds: Used for diagnoses were clinical symptoms, serum thyroxine and TRAb, thyroid ultrasound and orbital computed tomography.

The sequencing used peripheral blood mononuclear cells (PBMCs), collected at new diagnosis, from a patient treated with antithyroid drugs. The TCR sequence derives from a woman aged 25 to 45 with Graves disease. V gene TRBV7-2 combines with J gene TRBJ1-5; a possible D gene is TRBD1 (6 bases). The CDR3 reads CASSSYGQYNQPQHF. The CDR3 DNA follows: TGTGCCAGCAGCTCCTATGGACAGTACAATCAGCCCCAGCATTTT.